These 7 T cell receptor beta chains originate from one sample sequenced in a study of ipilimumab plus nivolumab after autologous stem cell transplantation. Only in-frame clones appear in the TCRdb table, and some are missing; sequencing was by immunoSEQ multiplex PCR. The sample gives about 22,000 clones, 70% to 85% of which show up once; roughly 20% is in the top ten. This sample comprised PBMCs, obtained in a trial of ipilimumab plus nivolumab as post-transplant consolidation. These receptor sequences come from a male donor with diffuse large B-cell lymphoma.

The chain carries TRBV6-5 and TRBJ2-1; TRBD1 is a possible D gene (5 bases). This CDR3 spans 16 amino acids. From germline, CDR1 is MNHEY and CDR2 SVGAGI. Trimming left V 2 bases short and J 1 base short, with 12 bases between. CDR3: CASSYAAPGSYNEQFF. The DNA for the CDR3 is TGTGCCAGCAGTTACGCGGCACCAGGGTCCTACAATGAGCAGTTCTTC.

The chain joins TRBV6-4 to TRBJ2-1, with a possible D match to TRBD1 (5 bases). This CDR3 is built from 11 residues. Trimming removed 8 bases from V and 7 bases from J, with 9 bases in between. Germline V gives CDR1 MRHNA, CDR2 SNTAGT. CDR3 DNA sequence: TGTGCCAGCCAAGACAGTAATGAGCAGTTCTTC. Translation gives CASQDSNEQFF.

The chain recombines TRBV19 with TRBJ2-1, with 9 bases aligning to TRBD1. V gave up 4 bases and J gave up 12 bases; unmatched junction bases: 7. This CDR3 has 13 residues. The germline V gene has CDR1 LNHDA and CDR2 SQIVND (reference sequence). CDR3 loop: CASSTPGQGGQFF. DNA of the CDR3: TGTGCCAGTAGTACACCGGGACAGGGTGGGCAGTTCTTC. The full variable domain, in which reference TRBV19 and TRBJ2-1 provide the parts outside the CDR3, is DGGITQSPKYLFRKEGQNVTLSCEQNLNHDAMYWYRQDPGQGLRLIYYSQIVNDFQKGDIAEGYSVSREKKESFPLTVTSAQKNPTAFYLCASSTPGQGGQFFGPGTRLTVL.

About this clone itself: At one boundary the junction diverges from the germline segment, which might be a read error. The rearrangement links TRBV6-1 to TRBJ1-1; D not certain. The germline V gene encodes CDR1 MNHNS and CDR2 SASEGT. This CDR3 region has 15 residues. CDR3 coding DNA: TGTGCCAGCAGAGAAGGGATTATGATGAACACTGAAGCTTTCTTT. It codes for CASREGIMMNTEAFF.

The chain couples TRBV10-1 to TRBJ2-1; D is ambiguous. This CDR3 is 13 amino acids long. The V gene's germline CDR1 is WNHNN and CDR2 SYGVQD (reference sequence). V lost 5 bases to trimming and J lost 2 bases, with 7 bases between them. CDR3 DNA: TGCGCCAGCAGTACTATCCCCTACAATGAGCAGTTCTTC. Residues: CASSTIPYNEQFF.

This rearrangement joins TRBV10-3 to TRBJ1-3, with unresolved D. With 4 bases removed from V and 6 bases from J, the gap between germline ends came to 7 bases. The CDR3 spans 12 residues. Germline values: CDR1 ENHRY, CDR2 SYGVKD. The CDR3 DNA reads TGTGCCATCAGTGCGGCCGTAAACACCATATATTTT. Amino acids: CAISAAVNTIYF.

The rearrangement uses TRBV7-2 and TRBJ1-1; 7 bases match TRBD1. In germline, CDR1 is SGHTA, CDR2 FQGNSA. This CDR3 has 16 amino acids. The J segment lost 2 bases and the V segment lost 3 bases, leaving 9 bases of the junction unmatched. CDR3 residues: CASSLGPRQGNTEAFF. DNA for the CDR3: TGTGCCAGCAGCTTGGGCCCCCGACAGGGAAACACTGAAGCTTTCTTT.